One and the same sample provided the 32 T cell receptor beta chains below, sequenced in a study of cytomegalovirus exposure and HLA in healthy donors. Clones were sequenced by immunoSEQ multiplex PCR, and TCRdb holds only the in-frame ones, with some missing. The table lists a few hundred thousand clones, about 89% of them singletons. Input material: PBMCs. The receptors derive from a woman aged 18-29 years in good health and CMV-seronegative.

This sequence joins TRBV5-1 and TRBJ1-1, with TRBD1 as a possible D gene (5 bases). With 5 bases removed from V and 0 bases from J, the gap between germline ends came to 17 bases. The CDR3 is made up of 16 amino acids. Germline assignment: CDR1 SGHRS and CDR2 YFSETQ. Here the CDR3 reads CASSPADGGMNTEAFF. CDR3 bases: TGCGCCAGCAGTCCCGCAGACGGGGGAATGAACACTGAAGCTTTCTTT.

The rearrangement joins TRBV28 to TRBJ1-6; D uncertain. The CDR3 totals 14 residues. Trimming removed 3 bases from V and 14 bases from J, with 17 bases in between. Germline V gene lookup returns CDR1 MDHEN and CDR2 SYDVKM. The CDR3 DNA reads TGTGCCAGCAGTTTTTTGGGCCCGCGAGATACCCTCCACTTT. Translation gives CASSFLGPRDTLHF.

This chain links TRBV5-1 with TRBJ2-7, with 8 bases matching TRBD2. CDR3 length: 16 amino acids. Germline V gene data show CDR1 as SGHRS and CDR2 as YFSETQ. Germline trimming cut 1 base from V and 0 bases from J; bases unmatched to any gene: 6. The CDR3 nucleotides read TGCGCCAGCAGCTTGACTGGCGGGAGGAGCTCCTACGAGCAGTACTTC. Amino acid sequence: CASSLTGGRSSYEQYF.

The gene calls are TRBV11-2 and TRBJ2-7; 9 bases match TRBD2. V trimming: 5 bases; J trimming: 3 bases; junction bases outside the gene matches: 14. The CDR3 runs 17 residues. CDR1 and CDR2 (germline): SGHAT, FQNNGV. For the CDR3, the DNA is TGTGCCAGCAGCCTAAGGGTAGGACTAGCGATAAACTACGAGCAGTACTTC. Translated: CASSLRVGLAINYEQYF.

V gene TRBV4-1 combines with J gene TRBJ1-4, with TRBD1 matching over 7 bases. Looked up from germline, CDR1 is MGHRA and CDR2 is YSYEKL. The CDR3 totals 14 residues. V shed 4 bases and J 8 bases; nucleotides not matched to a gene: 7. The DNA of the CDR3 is TGCGCCAGCAGCCCATACAGGGGTAGGGAAAAACTGTTTTTT. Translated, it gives CASSPYRGREKLFF.

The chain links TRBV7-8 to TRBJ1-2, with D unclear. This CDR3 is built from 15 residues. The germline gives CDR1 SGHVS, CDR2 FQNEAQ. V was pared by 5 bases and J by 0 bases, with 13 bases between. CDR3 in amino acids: CASSTTDGANYGYTF. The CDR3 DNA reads TGTGCCAGCAGCACTACAGACGGGGCTAACTATGGCTACACCTTC.

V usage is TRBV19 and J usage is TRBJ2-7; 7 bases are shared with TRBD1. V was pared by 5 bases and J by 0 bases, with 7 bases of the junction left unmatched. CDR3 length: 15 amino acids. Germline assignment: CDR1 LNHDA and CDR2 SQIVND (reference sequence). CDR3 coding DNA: TGTGCCAGTAGTGTTAGTGACAGGGACTCCTACGAGCAGTACTTC. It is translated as CASSVSDRDSYEQYF. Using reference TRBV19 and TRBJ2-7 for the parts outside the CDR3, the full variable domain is DGGITQSPKYLFRKEGQNVTLSCEQNLNHDAMYWYRQDPGQGLRLIYYSQIVNDFQKGDIAEGYSVSREKKESFPLTVTSAQKNPTAFYLCASSVSDRDSYEQYFGPGTRLTVT.

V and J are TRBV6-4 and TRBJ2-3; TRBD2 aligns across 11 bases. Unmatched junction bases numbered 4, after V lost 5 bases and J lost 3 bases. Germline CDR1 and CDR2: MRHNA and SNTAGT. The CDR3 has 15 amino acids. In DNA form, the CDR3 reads TGTGCCAGCAGTCATAGCGGGAGGGATACAGATACGCAGTATTTT. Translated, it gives CASSHSGRDTDTQYF.

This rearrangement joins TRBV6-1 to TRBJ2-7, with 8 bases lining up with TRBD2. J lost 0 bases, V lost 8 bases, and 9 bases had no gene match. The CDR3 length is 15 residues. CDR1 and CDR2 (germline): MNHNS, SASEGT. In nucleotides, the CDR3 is TGTGCCAGCGGGTTCGGGGGGGTAGGCTCCTACGAGCAGTACTTC. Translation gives CASGFGGVGSYEQYF.

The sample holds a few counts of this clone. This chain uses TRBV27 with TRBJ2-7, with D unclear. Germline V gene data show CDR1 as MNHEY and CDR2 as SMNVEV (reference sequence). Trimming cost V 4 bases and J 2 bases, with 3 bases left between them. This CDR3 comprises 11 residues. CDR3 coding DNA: TGTGCCAGCAGTTCCGCCTACGAGCAGTACTTC. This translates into CASSSAYEQYF.

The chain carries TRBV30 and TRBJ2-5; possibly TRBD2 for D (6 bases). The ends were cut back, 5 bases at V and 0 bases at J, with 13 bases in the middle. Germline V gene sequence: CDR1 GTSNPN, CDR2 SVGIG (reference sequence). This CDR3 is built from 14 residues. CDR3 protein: CAWLGTPDQETQYF. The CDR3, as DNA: TGTGCCTGGTTGGGGACTCCCGACCAAGAGACCCAGTACTTC.

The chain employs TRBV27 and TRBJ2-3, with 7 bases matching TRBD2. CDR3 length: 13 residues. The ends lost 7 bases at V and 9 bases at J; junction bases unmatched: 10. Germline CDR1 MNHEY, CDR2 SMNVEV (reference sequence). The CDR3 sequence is CASNTALGGTQYF. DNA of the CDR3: TGTGCCAGCAATACGGCATTGGGAGGGACGCAGTATTTT.

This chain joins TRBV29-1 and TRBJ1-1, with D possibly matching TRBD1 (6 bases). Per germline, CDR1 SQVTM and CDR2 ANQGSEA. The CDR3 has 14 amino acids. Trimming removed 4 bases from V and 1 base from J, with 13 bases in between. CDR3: CSVARGGGNTEAFF. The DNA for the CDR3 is TGCAGCGTTGCTCGAGGGGGGGGGAACACTGAAGCTTTCTTT. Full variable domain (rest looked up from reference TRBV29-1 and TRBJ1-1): SAVISQKPSRDICQRGTSLTIQCQVDSQVTMMFWYRQQPGQSLTLIATANQGSEATYESGFVIDKFPISRPNLTFSTLTVSNMSPEDSSIYLCSVARGGGNTEAFFGQGTRLTVV.

CDR3 amino acids: CASSPRPQETQYF. The CDR3 nucleotides read TGTGCCAGCAGCCCGAGGCCACAAGAGACCCAGTACTTC. The chain carries TRBV7-2 and TRBJ2-5; no reliable D call. Germline-derived CDR1 and CDR2 are SGHTA and FQGNSA. This CDR3 is 13 amino acids long. The ends were cut back, 5 bases at V and 2 bases at J, with 9 bases in the middle.

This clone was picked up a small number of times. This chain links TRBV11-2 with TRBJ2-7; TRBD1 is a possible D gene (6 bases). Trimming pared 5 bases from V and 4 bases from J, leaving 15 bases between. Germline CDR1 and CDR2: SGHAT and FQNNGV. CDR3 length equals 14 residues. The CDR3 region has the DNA TGTGCCAGCAGCCTCAGACAGGCCACATACGAGCAGTACTTC. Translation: CASSLRQATYEQYF.

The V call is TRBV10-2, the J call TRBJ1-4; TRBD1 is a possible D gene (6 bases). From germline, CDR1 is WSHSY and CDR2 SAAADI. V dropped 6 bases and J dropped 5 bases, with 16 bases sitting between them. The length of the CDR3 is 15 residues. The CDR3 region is CASSATQGLNEKLFF. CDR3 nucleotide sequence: TGCGCCAGCAGCGCGACACAGGGTTTGAATGAAAAACTGTTTTTT.

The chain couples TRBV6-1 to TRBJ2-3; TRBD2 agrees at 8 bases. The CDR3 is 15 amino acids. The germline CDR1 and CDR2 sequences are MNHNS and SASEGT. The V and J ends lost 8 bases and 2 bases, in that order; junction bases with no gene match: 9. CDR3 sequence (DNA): TGTGCCAGCTCTGCGATAGCGGGACACACAGATACGCAGTATTTT. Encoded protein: CASSAIAGHTDTQYF.

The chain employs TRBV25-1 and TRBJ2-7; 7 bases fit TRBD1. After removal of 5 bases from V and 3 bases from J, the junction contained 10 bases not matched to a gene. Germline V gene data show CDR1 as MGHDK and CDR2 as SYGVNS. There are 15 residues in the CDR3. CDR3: CASSLLKGAGYEQYF. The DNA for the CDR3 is TGTGCCAGCAGTCTACTCAAGGGGGCTGGCTACGAGCAGTACTTC.

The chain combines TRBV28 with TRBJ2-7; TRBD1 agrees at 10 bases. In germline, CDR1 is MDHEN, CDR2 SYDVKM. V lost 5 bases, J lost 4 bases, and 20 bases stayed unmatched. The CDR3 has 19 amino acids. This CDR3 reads CASSQRDRGVGRVQYEQYF. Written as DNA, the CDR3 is TGTGCCAGCAGTCAACGGGACAGGGGAGTTGGGCGGGTTCAGTACGAGCAGTACTTC.

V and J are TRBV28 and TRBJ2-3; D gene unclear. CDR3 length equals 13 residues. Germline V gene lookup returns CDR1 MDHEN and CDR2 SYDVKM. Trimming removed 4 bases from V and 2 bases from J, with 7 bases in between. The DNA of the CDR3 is TGTGCCAGCAGTTCTCCCCCCACAGATACGCAGTATTTT. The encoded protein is CASSSPPTDTQYF.

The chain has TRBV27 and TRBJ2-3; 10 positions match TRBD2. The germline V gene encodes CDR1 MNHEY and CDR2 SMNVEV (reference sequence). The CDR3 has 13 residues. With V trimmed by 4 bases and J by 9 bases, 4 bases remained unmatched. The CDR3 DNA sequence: TGTGCCAGCAGTTCAGCGGGAGGGTCCACGCAGTATTTT. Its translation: CASSSAGGSTQYF.

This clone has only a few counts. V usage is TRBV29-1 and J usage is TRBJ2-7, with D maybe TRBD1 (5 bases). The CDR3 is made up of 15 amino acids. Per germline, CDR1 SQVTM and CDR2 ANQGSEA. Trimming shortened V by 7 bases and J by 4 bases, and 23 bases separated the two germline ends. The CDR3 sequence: CSGDKGSRDKYEQYF. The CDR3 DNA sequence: TGCAGCGGTGATAAAGGTAGCAGGGATAAGTACGAGCAGTACTTC.

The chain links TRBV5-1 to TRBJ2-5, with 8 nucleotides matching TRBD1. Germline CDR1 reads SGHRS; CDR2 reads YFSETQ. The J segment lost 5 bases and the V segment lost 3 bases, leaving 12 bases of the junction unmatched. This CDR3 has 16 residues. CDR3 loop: CASSYGQGRGWETQYF. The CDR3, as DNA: TGCGCCAGCAGCTACGGACAGGGAAGGGGGTGGGAGACCCAGTACTTC.

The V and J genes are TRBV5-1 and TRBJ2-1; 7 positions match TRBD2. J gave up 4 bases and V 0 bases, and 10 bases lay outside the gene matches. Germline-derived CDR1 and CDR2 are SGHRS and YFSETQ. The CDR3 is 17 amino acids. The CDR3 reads CASSLEPSGVLYNEQFF. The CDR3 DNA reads TGCGCCAGCAGCTTGGAGCCTAGCGGAGTGCTTTACAATGAGCAGTTCTTC.

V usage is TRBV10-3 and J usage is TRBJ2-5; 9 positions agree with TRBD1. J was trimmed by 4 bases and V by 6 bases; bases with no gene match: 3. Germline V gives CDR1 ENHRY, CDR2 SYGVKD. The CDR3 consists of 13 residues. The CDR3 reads CAIRGGQGETQYF. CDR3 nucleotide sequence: TGTGCCATCAGGGGGGGACAGGGAGAGACCCAGTACTTC.

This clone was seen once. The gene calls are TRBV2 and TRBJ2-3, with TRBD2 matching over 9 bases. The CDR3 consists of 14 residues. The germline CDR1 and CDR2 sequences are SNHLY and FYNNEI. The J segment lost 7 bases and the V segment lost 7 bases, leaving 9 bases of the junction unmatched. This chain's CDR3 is CASTSGGRAHTQYF. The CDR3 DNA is TGTGCCAGCACTTCGGGCGGGAGGGCCCATACGCAGTATTTT.

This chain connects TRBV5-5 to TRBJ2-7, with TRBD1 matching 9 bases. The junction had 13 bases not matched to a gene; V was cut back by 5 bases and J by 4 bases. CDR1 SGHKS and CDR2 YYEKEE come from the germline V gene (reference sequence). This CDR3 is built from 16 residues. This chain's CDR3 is CASRHNTGTGKYEQYF. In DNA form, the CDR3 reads TGTGCCAGCAGACATAACACCGGGACAGGGAAGTACGAGCAGTACTTC.

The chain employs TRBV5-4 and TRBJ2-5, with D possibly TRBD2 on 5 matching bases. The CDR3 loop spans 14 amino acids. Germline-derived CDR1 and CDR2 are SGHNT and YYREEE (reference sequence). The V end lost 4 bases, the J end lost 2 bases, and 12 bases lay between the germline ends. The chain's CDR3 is CASSPRTQQETQYF. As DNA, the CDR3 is TGTGCCAGCAGCCCCAGGACTCAACAAGAGACCCAGTACTTC.

The CDR3 DNA reads TGTGCCAGCAGCCACCGGGAGGGCCTATACGAGCAGTACTTC. It codes for CASSHREGLYEQYF. The chain has TRBV6-5 and TRBJ2-7, with 8 bases fitting TRBD2. Germline V gives CDR1 MNHEY, CDR2 SVGAGI. The CDR3 is 14 residues long. The J segment lost 4 bases and the V segment lost 6 bases, leaving 8 bases of the junction unmatched.

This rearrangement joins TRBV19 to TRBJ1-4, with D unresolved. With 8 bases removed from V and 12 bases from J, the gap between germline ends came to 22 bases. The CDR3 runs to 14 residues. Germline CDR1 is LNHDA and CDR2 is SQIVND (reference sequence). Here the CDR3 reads CASGGGYHGRELFF. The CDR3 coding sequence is TGTGCCAGTGGCGGCGGGTACCACGGTCGTGAACTGTTTTTT.

CDR3 in amino acids: CASGLTTDTQYF. The CDR3 DNA follows: TGTGCCAGCGGACTTACCACAGATACGCAGTATTTT. J is TRBJ2-3 and V is TRBV6-1; maybe TRBD2 (5 bases). The germline CDR1 and CDR2 sequences are MNHNS and SASEGT. This CDR3 is 12 amino acids long. V lost 8 bases and J lost 2, with 8 bases in between.

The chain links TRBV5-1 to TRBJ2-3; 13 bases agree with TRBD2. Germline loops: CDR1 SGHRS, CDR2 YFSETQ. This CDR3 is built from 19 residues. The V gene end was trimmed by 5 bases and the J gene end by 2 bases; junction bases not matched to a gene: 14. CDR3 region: CASRTTSGRAPHFTDTQYF. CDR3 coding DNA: TGCGCCAGCAGGACAACTAGCGGGAGGGCTCCCCACTTCACAGATACGCAGTATTTT.